This T cell receptor (beta chain) came from a study of OX40 agonist ivuxolimab in advanced cancers. The CDR3 is 14 residues long. Trimming removed 2 bases at V and 5 bases at J, with 12 bases between. The germline V gene encodes CDR1 MNHNS and CDR2 SASEGT. Overall study findings and caveats: Low normalized clonal expansion also occurred in some nonresponding patients.

Repertoires were generated with immunoSEQ multiplex PCR, while TCRdb's copy carries only in-frame clones and drops some. The data show about 37,000 clones, approximately 80% seen once. Of note for this clone: Its target is unknown.

This chain connects TRBV6-1 to TRBJ1-1, with D perhaps matching TRBD1 (5 bases). This receptor was obtained from an adult with an advanced solid tumor such as melanoma, head and neck, liver or kidney cancer. The sequenced sample was CD4+ or CD8+ T cells sorted from blood, obtained in a trial of the OX40 agonist ivuxolimab. CDR3 loop: CASSELGWGTEAFF. CDR3 in DNA: TGTGCCAGCAGTGAATTGGGGTGGGGGACTGAAGCTTTCTTT.